This T cell receptor (beta chain) was found in a study of beta chain features in type 1 diabetes. TCRB transcripts that were expressed got sequenced, as all of the isolated RNA had been reverse transcribed. The table came from immunoSEQ multiplex PCR; TCRdb's copy has only in-frame clones and leaves some out. The data show hundreds of thousands of clones, approximately 11% seen once. This clone has just a few counts. The germline V gene encodes CDR1 SQVTM and CDR2 ANQGSEA. The junction had 14 bases not matched to a gene; V was cut back by 2 bases and J by 10 bases. The CDR3 is 17 amino acids. The source of this sequence is a woman aged 25-40 years in good health. Sequencing was carried out using naive CD4+ T cells from blood. The V gene is TRBV29-1, the J gene TRBJ2-1; 13 bases match TRBD2. The CDR3: CSVESSSGTSGIGEQFF. The CDR3 nucleotides are TGCAGCGTTGAATCCTCCTCAGGGACTAGCGGGATAGGAGAGCAGTTCTTC.